The 10 T cell receptor beta chains reported below all come from one sample, sequenced in a study of cytomegalovirus exposure and HLA in healthy donors. Use of 60 Vbeta and 13 Jbeta primers characterized the PCR. Using immunoSEQ multiplex PCR, the repertoire was profiled, and TCRdb retains in-frame clones only, with some absent. Of some 120,000 clones detected, about 70% appear once; the ten largest clones hold roughly 12%. The sequencing input was PBMCs. These TCRs come from a middle-aged woman in good health and CMV-seropositive.

This sequence joins TRBV6-1 and TRBJ1-1, with TRBD1 matching 9 bases. Per germline, CDR1 MNHNS and CDR2 SASEGT. V lost 4 bases and J lost 5; bases outside the gene matches: 5. The CDR3 runs to 14 residues. CDR3 nucleotides: TGTGCCAGCAGTGCGGACAGGGGTCGGACTGAAGCTTTCTTT. Its protein product is CASSADRGRTEAFF.

This clone was seen only once. CDR3 coding DNA: TGCGCCAGCAGCTTGGCCGTAGCGGGGGGGCCAGGTGAGCAGTTCTTC. As protein: CASSLAVAGGPGEQFF. J is TRBJ2-1 and V is TRBV5-1, with 11 bases aligning to TRBD2. The CDR3 is 16 residues long. The germline gives CDR1 SGHRS, CDR2 YFSETQ. Germline trimming cut 0 bases from V and 9 bases from J; bases unmatched to any gene: 8. Full variable domain (remainder filled in from reference TRBV5-1 and TRBJ2-1): KAGVTQTPRYLIKTRGQQVTLSCSPISGHRSVSWYQQTPGQGLQFLFEYFSETQRNKGNFPGRFSGRQFSNSRSEMNVSTLELGDSALYLCASSLAVAGGPGEQFFGPGTRLTVL.

V and J are TRBV7-9 and TRBJ1-6; 10 nucleotides agree with TRBD1. Germline V CDR1 and CDR2: SEHNR, FQNEAQ (reference sequence). This CDR3 contains 16 residues. V was pared by 5 bases and J by 10 bases, with 11 bases of the junction left unmatched. CDR3 in amino acids: CASSTPGTGERSPLHF. DNA of the CDR3: TGTGCCAGCAGCACCCCCGGGACAGGGGAACGATCACCCCTCCACTTT.

This chain joins TRBV19 and TRBJ2-2, with 9 bases lining up with TRBD1. V shed 7 bases, J shed 6 bases, and the junction held 3 bases outside the gene matches. Germline CDR1 LNHDA, CDR2 SQIVND (reference sequence). This CDR3 is 13 amino acids long. CDR3: CASKHRGPGELFF. The CDR3 region has the DNA TGTGCCAGTAAGCACAGGGGGCCCGGGGAGCTGTTTTTT.

This chain connects TRBV9 to TRBJ2-7; tentative D call: TRBD1 (5 bases). The germline CDR1 and CDR2 sequences are SGDLS and YYNGEE. Trimming removed 0 bases from V and 2 bases from J, with 9 bases in between. CDR3 length: 14 amino acids. The CDR3 protein is CASSVGGGAYEQYF. The CDR3 DNA is TGTGCCAGCAGCGTAGGGGGCGGAGCCTACGAGCAGTACTTC.

The chain employs TRBV29-1 and TRBJ1-4; a possible D gene is TRBD1 (6 bases). CDR3 length: 13 residues. Trimming cost V 7 bases and J 5 bases, with 14 bases left between them. Germline V gives CDR1 SQVTM, CDR2 ANQGSEA. The CDR3 is CSAWDTQNEKLFF. In DNA form, the CDR3 reads TGCAGCGCCTGGGACACCCAAAATGAAAAACTGTTTTTT.

This sequence joins TRBV7-9 and TRBJ1-5, with 8 bases that match TRBD1. Germline-derived CDR1 and CDR2 are SEHNR and FQNEAQ (reference sequence). Trimming took 6 bases from V and 5 from J; bases not matched to a gene: 3. The CDR3 is made up of 13 amino acids. The CDR3 reads CASRDRADQPQHF. CDR3 nucleotide sequence: TGTGCCAGCAGGGACAGGGCCGATCAGCCCCAGCATTTT.

The chain combines TRBV5-1 with TRBJ2-3, with 7 positions matching TRBD1. With V trimmed by 4 bases and J by 4 bases, 12 bases remained unmatched. The CDR3 spans 16 residues. CDR1 is SGHRS and CDR2 is YFSETQ in the germline V gene. DNA for the CDR3: TGCGCCAGCAGCCCGGGGTCCAATGGACAGGCAGATACGCAGTATTTT. It encodes CASSPGSNGQADTQYF.

The chain combines TRBV7-3 with TRBJ2-7; D unclear. CDR1 SGHTA and CDR2 FQGTGA come from the germline V gene. The CDR3 is made up of 11 amino acids. V was cut by 6 bases and J by 7 bases, with 10 bases left in between. In DNA form, the CDR3 reads TGTGCCAGCAGTTCCCCTCGGGAGCAGTACTTC. It is translated as CASSSPREQYF.

J is TRBJ2-7 and V is TRBV5-1; D may be TRBD1 (6 bases). The CDR3 runs 12 residues. The V gene's germline CDR1 is SGHRS and CDR2 YFSETQ. The ends were cut back, 2 bases at V and 7 bases at J, with 10 bases in the middle. The CDR3 DNA sequence: TGCGCCAGCAGCTTTACTGACAGGGAGCAGTACTTC. It yields the protein CASSFTDREQYF.